This T cell receptor (beta chain) is from a study of metastatic and nonmetastatic thyroid tumors. Background on the study: Repertoire comparisons spanned blood and tumor or nodule tissue from malignant and benign thyroid patients. Study results and caveats: In both blood and tumor samples, TCR beta diversity was reported significantly higher for malignant than benign nodules.

Nobody among the patients had been given any treatment before thyroid surgery. Original processing notes: Construction of a distant-metastasis classifier for papillary thyroid cancer relied on CDR3 differences across clinicopathological groups. TCRdb re-analyzed the PCR reads using MiXCR. The V and J calls, along with clone size, are taken from TCRdb and not from the paper's own processing. Among some 19,000 clones listed, around 30% were seen once. There are many counts of this clone. Its antigen remains unidentified. Sequencing used tumor tissue. The clonotype originates from a female donor with papillary thyroid cancer or a benign thyroid nodule (not recorded which). Some clones in this sample may be carry-over from other donors' samples.

The CDR3 nucleotides read TGTGCCAGCAGCCAAGATAATCGGCCAGGGACTGAAGCTTTCTTT. Amino acid sequence: CASSQDNRPGTEAFF. The chain links TRBV4-2 to TRBJ1-1; weak D call: TRBD1 (5 bases). In germline, CDR1 is LGHNA, CDR2 YNFKEQ. V was cut by 0 bases and J by 5 bases, with 13 bases left in between. CDR3 length: 15 amino acids.